The 17 T cell receptor beta chains below all came from one sample that was sequenced in a study of T-cell memory formation after mild COVID-19. From the 5' RACE reads, TCRdb called clonotypes with MiXCR, one entry per CDR3 protein. This table has 100,000 to 150,000 distinct CDR3 sequences, 15% to 20% appearing once. Sequencing was carried out using PBMCs or a T cell subset sorted from them (not recorded which). The source is a man aged 18 to 30 who had mild COVID-19 (a few samples of this study predate the infection). Cell type and time point are not known.

This clonotype was detected ten times or more. The V and J genes are TRBV5-1 and TRBJ2-3, with 7 nucleotides matching TRBD1. Trimming at V came to 2 bases and at J to 0 bases, leaving 12 bases not matched to a gene. Germline V lookup: CDR1 SGHRS, CDR2 YFSETQ. This CDR3 spans 18 amino acids. The CDR3 loop reads CASSFRGRRAESTDTQYF. CDR3 coding DNA: TGCGCCAGCAGCTTCAGGGGGAGACGGGCCGAAAGCACAGATACGCAGTATTTT. Complete variable domain (other parts from reference TRBV5-1 and TRBJ2-3): KAGVTQTPRYLIKTRGQQVTLSCSPISGHRSVSWYQQTPGQGLQFLFEYFSETQRNKGNFPGRFSGRQFSNSRSEMNVSTLELGDSALYLCASSFRGRRAESTDTQYFGPGTRLTVL.

This clonotype was recorded at least ten times. V and J are TRBV5-6 and TRBJ1-5; 9 bases line up with TRBD1. This CDR3 has 15 residues. Germline lookup yields CDR1 SGHDT and CDR2 YYEEEE. V was clipped by 5 bases and J by 2 bases; unmatched bases: 5. The CDR3 DNA is TGTGCCAGCAGTCTTACAGGGGGCGGCAATCAGCCCCAGCATTTT. Residues: CASSLTGGGNQPQHF.

This chain connects TRBV20-1 to TRBJ2-2; D possibly corresponds to TRBD2 (6 bases). Trimming left V 4 bases short and J 1 base short, with 7 bases between. CDR3 length: 13 residues. The germline gives CDR1 DFQATT, CDR2 SNEGSKA (reference sequence). The chain's CDR3 is CSAKAGNTGELFF. For the CDR3, the DNA is TGCAGTGCTAAAGCGGGGAACACCGGGGAGCTGTTTTTT.

This clonotype came up a few times. The rearrangement uses TRBV18 and TRBJ2-7; D is unclear. This CDR3 has 12 amino acids. With 3 bases removed from V and 0 bases from J, the gap between germline ends came to 3 bases. The germline V gene encodes CDR1 KGHSH and CDR2 LQKENI. CDR3 in amino acids: CASSPSSYEQYF. CDR3 DNA: TGTGCCAGCTCACCCAGCTCCTACGAGCAGTACTTC.

This clonotype was counted at least ten times. The V call is TRBV5-5, the J call TRBJ2-6; 7 bases are shared with TRBD1. The junction had 10 bases not matched to a gene; V was cut back by 0 bases and J by 4 bases. The CDR3 has 18 residues. Germline CDR1 is SGHKS and CDR2 is YYEKEE (reference sequence). This chain's CDR3 is CASSLDGSGGSGANVLTF. CDR3 in DNA: TGTGCCAGCAGCTTGGACGGGTCAGGGGGTTCCGGGGCCAACGTCCTGACTTTC.

The J gene is TRBJ2-7, the V gene TRBV7-2; D is undetermined. The CDR3 loop spans 13 amino acids. V was clipped by 4 bases and J by 1 base, with 8 bases between them. Germline CDR1 reads SGHTA; CDR2 reads FQGNSA. The CDR3 nucleotides read TGTGCCAGCAGCTCCGGCTTTTCCTACGAGCAGTACTTC. This codes for CASSSGFSYEQYF. The full variable domain, rest sourced from reference TRBV7-2 and TRBJ2-7, is GAGVSQSPSNKVTEKGKDVELRCDPISGHTALYWYRQSLGQGLEFLIYFQGNSAPDKSGLPSDRFSAERTGGSVSTLTIQRTQQEDSAVYLCASSSGFSYEQYFGPGTRLTVT.

This clonotype came up many times. This chain uses TRBV7-2 with TRBJ2-2; unclear D gene. The germline CDR1 and CDR2 sequences are SGHTA and FQGNSA. V dropped 0 bases and J dropped 3 bases, with 5 bases sitting between them. CDR3 length equals 14 residues. The CDR3 loop is CASSLARYTGELFF. The CDR3 coding sequence is TGTGCCAGCAGCTTAGCGCGGTACACCGGGGAGCTGTTTTTT.

This clonotype was observed many times. Mismatch with germline at one junction end may stem from a read error. The rearrangement uses TRBV12-3 or TRBV12-4 and TRBJ2-7; 9 nucleotides agree with TRBD1. CDR3 length: 14 amino acids. CDR3 sequence: CASSLGGSPGQGNF. CDR3 coding DNA: TGTGCCAGCAGTTTGGGTGGCTCTCCCGGACAGGGGAACTTC.

The genes are TRBV6-5 and TRBJ2-5, with 10 bases fitting TRBD1. The ends lost 6 bases at V and 5 bases at J; junction bases unmatched: 6. Germline V lookup: CDR1 MNHEY, CDR2 SVGAGI. The CDR3 length is 14 residues. Written as DNA, the CDR3 is TGTGCCAGCAGCCGGACAGGGGGGAGGGAGACCCAGTACTTC. It codes for CASSRTGGRETQYF.

The sample holds a few counts of this clonotype. The chain couples TRBV5-8 to TRBJ2-1; D possibly corresponds to TRBD1 (5 bases). Germline V gene lookup returns CDR1 SGHTS and CDR2 YDEGEE. This CDR3 comprises 15 residues. The ends were cut back, 0 bases at V and 9 bases at J, with 16 bases in the middle. The CDR3 bases are TGTGCCAGCAGCTTGGATCAGGGCCCAGGTAGTGAGCAGTTCTTC. Amino acids: CASSLDQGPGSEQFF.

V and J are TRBV9 and TRBJ1-6; tentatively, D is TRBD1 (5 bases). Germline values: CDR1 SGDLS, CDR2 YYNGEE. The ends were cut back, 0 bases at V and 8 bases at J, with 12 bases in the middle. The CDR3 contains 15 residues. This CDR3 is CASSVEGRRDSPLHF. In DNA, the CDR3 is TGTGCCAGCAGCGTAGAGGGGAGGAGGGATTCACCCCTCCACTTT.

The chain carries TRBV5-1 and TRBJ1-2; maybe TRBD1 (5 bases). The germline V gene has CDR1 SGHRS and CDR2 YFSETQ. V lost 0 bases and J lost 4, with 13 bases in between. The CDR3 loop spans 15 amino acids. CDR3 amino acids: CASSLGGNDPYGYTF. The CDR3 nucleotides read TGCGCCAGCAGCTTGGGGGGCAACGACCCCTATGGCTACACCTTC.

This chain joins TRBV12-3 or TRBV12-4 and TRBJ2-3, with D perhaps being TRBD1 or TRBD2 (5 bases each). Trimming took 5 bases from V and 5 from J, leaving 14 bases between them. The CDR3 length is 14 residues. The CDR3 spells CASSPPGRGDTQYF. As DNA, the CDR3 is TGTGCCAGCAGTCCCCCGGGACGGGGAGATACGCAGTATTTT.

The chain uses TRBV20-1 and TRBJ2-5; TRBD1 might be the D (6 bases). Trimming cost V 5 bases and J 2 bases, with 18 bases left between them. Germline CDR1 DFQATT, CDR2 SNEGSKA (reference sequence). The CDR3 runs to 15 residues. CDR3 residues: CSAPVPRGLQETQYF. As DNA, the CDR3 is TGCAGTGCTCCGGTCCCCAGGGGCCTACAAGAGACCCAGTACTTC.

Here the CDR3 DNA reads TGTGCCAGCAGCCTTTCTCCCGAGACCCAGGGACGGTCTGAAGCTTTCTTT. It codes for CASSLSPETQGRSEAFF. The chain joins TRBV4-2 to TRBJ1-1; perhaps TRBD1 as D (5 bases). In germline, CDR1 is LGHNA, CDR2 YNFKEQ. The V gene lost 4 bases and the J gene lost 6 bases, with 24 bases spanning the gap. This CDR3 is built from 17 residues.

This clonotype was seen a few times. The CDR3 bases are TGTGCCAGCCTTTCGGGGAGCTATGGCTACACCTTC. Its protein is CASLSGSYGYTF. The J gene is TRBJ1-2, the V gene TRBV19; D uncertain. V dropped 9 bases and J dropped 4 bases, with 12 bases sitting between them. Germline CDR1 and CDR2: LNHDA and SQIVND (reference sequence). The length of the CDR3 is 12 residues.

The chain joins TRBV3-1 to TRBJ2-5, with D perhaps being TRBD1 or TRBD2 (5 bases each). CDR3 length equals 15 residues. Germline CDR1 reads LGHDT; CDR2 reads YNNKEL (reference sequence). V shed 6 bases and J shed 4 bases, with 18 bases lying between them. CDR3 protein: CASSLVPGAGETQYF. The CDR3 DNA sequence: TGTGCCAGCAGTCTAGTCCCCGGGGCGGGAGAGACCCAGTACTTC.